The next 32 T cell receptor beta chains were all read from a single sample in a study of cytomegalovirus exposure and HLA in healthy donors. Profiled with immunoSEQ multiplex PCR; TCRdb holds only in-frame clones, not every one. The table has tens of thousands of clones, over 85% seen once. Sequencing was carried out using PBMCs. Source of these receptors: a man aged 18 to 30 in good health and CMV-seropositive.

The gene calls are TRBV4-1 and TRBJ2-1, with D possibly TRBD1 on 7 matching bases. The germline V gene has CDR1 MGHRA and CDR2 YSYEKL. Between the trimmed V and J ends, which lost 2 bases and 4 bases, there was a span of 12 bases. CDR3 length equals 15 residues. CDR3: CASSQPRGRYNEQFF. DNA for the CDR3: TGCGCCAGCAGCCAACCCAGGGGGAGGTACAATGAGCAGTTCTTC.

V is TRBV9 and J is TRBJ1-1; weak D call: TRBD1 (5 bases). CDR1 and CDR2 from the germline V gene are SGDLS and YYNGEE. Trimming pared 3 bases from V and 3 bases from J, leaving 9 bases between. The CDR3 is made up of 13 amino acids. The DNA of the CDR3 is TGTGCCAGCAGCGGGGGACTACACACTGAAGCTTTCTTT. Amino acid sequence: CASSGGLHTEAFF.

The rearrangement joins TRBV6-1 to TRBJ1-2, with D perhaps matching TRBD1 (5 bases). The CDR3 has 14 residues. Germline values: CDR1 MNHNS, CDR2 SASEGT. Deletions cut 5 bases from V and 2 bases from J, with 12 bases between. DNA of the CDR3: TGTGCCAGCAGTTTGGGACTATCAAACTATGGCTACACCTTC. Its protein product is CASSLGLSNYGYTF.

The V gene is TRBV19, the J gene TRBJ1-5; the match to TRBD1 covers 7 bases. With V trimmed by 3 bases and J by 1 base, 6 bases remained unmatched. Looked up from germline, CDR1 is LNHDA and CDR2 is SQIVND (reference sequence). The CDR3 is made up of 16 amino acids. In DNA, the CDR3 is TGTGCCAGTAGTATGGTAACAGGGGTGAGCAATCAGCCCCAGCATTTT. It specifies CASSMVTGVSNQPQHF.

The chain uses TRBV5-1 and TRBJ2-1; TRBD1 matches 10 bases. The CDR3 is 16 residues long. The V gene's germline CDR1 is SGHRS and CDR2 YFSETQ. Trimming removed 0 bases from V and 1 base from J; junction bases left unmatched: 1. In DNA form, the CDR3 reads TGCGCCAGCAGCTTGGGACAGGGGGCTTCCTACAATGAGCAGTTCTTC. Amino acid sequence: CASSLGQGASYNEQFF.

This chain connects TRBV6-6 to TRBJ1-1, with D maybe TRBD1 (5 bases). Germline-derived CDR1 and CDR2 are MNHNY and SVGAGI (reference sequence). The CDR3 has 13 amino acids. V was cut by 6 bases and J by 5 bases, with 13 bases left in between. This CDR3 reads CASSQGGDTEAFF. The CDR3 region has the DNA TGTGCCAGCAGCCAAGGAGGGGATACTGAAGCTTTCTTT.

The gene calls are TRBV28 and TRBJ1-1, with D hard to call. CDR1 and CDR2 (germline): MDHEN, SYDVKM. Trimming pared 3 bases from V and 11 bases from J, leaving 16 bases between. This CDR3 has 13 residues. This CDR3 reads CASSFGQDRRAFF. CDR3 nucleotides: TGTGCCAGCAGTTTCGGGCAGGACCGGAGGGCTTTCTTT.

This sequence joins TRBV5-1 and TRBJ2-7; 9 bases are a match to TRBD1. The junction had 2 bases not matched to a gene; V was cut back by 0 bases and J by 1 base. The CDR3 is made up of 15 amino acids. Per germline, CDR1 SGHRS and CDR2 YFSETQ. As DNA, the CDR3 is TGCGCCAGCAGCTTGGACAGGGGGCATTCCTACGAGCAGTACTTC. Its translation is CASSLDRGHSYEQYF. Supplemented by reference TRBV5-1 and TRBJ2-7, the full variable domain reads KAGVTQTPRYLIKTRGQQVTLSCSPISGHRSVSWYQQTPGQGLQFLFEYFSETQRNKGNFPGRFSGRQFSNSRSEMNVSTLELGDSALYLCASSLDRGHSYEQYFGPGTRLTVT.

The chain links TRBV6-1 to TRBJ1-1, with D hard to call. V was shortened by 6 bases and J by 1 base, with 3 bases between the two germline ends. CDR1 is MNHNS, CDR2 SASEGT, per germline. This CDR3 spans 11 amino acids. The CDR3: CASRANTEAFF. Here the CDR3 DNA reads TGTGCCAGCAGGGCGAACACTGAAGCTTTCTTT.

The J gene is TRBJ1-1, the V gene TRBV6-4, with TRBD1 identical over 7 bases. The germline V gene encodes CDR1 MRHNA and CDR2 SNTAGT. V lost 7 bases and J lost 3; bases outside the gene matches: 8. The CDR3 contains 14 residues. The CDR3 DNA sequence: TGTGCCAGCAAGACTAGACAGGGACACACTGAAGCTTTCTTT. Amino acid sequence: CASKTRQGHTEAFF.

The rearrangement links TRBV28 to TRBJ2-7, with 7 bases identical to TRBD1. Germline CDR1 is MDHEN and CDR2 is SYDVKM. Losses at the gene ends were 5 bases for V and 0 bases for J; bases not matched to a gene: 7. This CDR3 spans 15 amino acids. The CDR3 region is CASSPVDRVSYEQYF. CDR3 bases: TGTGCCAGCAGTCCAGTAGACAGGGTCTCCTACGAGCAGTACTTC.

The V and J genes are TRBV25-1 and TRBJ1-1; 7 positions agree with TRBD1. The CDR3 length is 15 residues. After removal of 4 bases from V and 1 base from J, the junction contained 6 bases not matched to a gene. From germline, CDR1 is MGHDK and CDR2 SYGVNS. The CDR3 sequence is CASSVTGDQNTEAFF. CDR3 DNA: TGTGCCAGCAGTGTTACAGGGGACCAGAACACTGAAGCTTTCTTT.

V is TRBV10-3 and J is TRBJ2-1; 7 positions match TRBD2. This CDR3 comprises 16 residues. Unmatched junction bases numbered 9, after V lost 3 bases and J lost 4 bases. The germline gives CDR1 ENHRY, CDR2 SYGVKD. The CDR3 bases are TGTGCCATCAGTGATAGGAGGCTAGCGGTTTACAATGAGCAGTTCTTC. This encodes CAISDRRLAVYNEQFF.

V and J are TRBV28 and TRBJ2-7; 9 nucleotides agree with TRBD2. Germline CDR1 reads MDHEN; CDR2 reads SYDVKM. The ends lost 7 bases at V and 9 bases at J; junction bases unmatched: 13. This CDR3 comprises 14 residues. Here the CDR3 DNA reads TGTGCCAGCACGGTCGGCGGGAGGGCCTTAGGGCAGTACTTC. It specifies CASTVGGRALGQYF.

The chain is built from TRBV28 and TRBJ2-5; 11 nucleotides agree with TRBD1. Per germline, CDR1 MDHEN and CDR2 SYDVKM. This CDR3 has 14 residues. J was trimmed by 3 bases and V by 8 bases; bases with no gene match: 5. This chain's CDR3 is CASLDRGREETQYF. The CDR3 DNA follows: TGTGCCAGCTTGGACAGGGGGCGGGAAGAGACCCAGTACTTC.

The CDR3 DNA is TGCAGCGTTGAAGGAGGGGGCAGGTACGAGCAGTACTTC. It translates to CSVEGGGRYEQYF. V usage is TRBV29-1 and J usage is TRBJ2-7, with TRBD1 identical over 7 bases. The CDR3 loop spans 13 amino acids. The V gene's germline CDR1 is SQVTM and CDR2 ANQGSEA. The trim removed 1 base at V and 4 bases at J, leaving 4 bases unmatched.

The chain joins TRBV14 to TRBJ2-1; 11 bases line up with TRBD2. CDR1 and CDR2 from the germline V gene are SGHDN and FVKESK. Losses at the gene ends were 0 bases for V and 8 bases for J; bases not matched to a gene: 12. The CDR3 sequence is 18 residues long. The CDR3 reads CASSQDRFGLAGSDEQFF. The CDR3 DNA reads TGTGCCAGCAGCCAAGATAGGTTCGGACTAGCGGGTTCAGATGAGCAGTTCTTC.

The V call is TRBV19, the J call TRBJ1-5; tentative D call: TRBD1 (5 bases). The ends were cut back, 3 bases at V and 0 bases at J, with 6 bases in the middle. The germline gives CDR1 LNHDA, CDR2 SQIVND (reference sequence). The CDR3 is 14 amino acids. CDR3 in DNA: TGTGCCAGTAGTATCCAGGGTAGCAATCAGCCCCAGCATTTT. As protein: CASSIQGSNQPQHF.

The rearrangement joins TRBV7-6 to TRBJ2-1; 9 positions match TRBD2. The CDR3 extends over 15 amino acids. The V and J ends lost 5 bases and 1 base, in that order; junction bases with no gene match: 3. Germline assignment: CDR1 SGHVS and CDR2 FNYEAQ. The CDR3 DNA reads TGTGCCAGCAGCCCTAGCGGGACGTCCTACAATGAGCAGTTCTTC. Translating it yields CASSPSGTSYNEQFF.

The chain employs TRBV5-1 and TRBJ1-1; TRBD1 might be the D (5 bases). The CDR3 covers 14 residues. V dropped 2 bases and J dropped 0 bases, with 8 bases sitting between them. The V gene's germline CDR1 is SGHRS and CDR2 YFSETQ. The CDR3 protein is CASSLQDMNTEAFF. In DNA, the CDR3 is TGCGCCAGCAGCTTACAGGACATGAACACTGAAGCTTTCTTT.

This CDR3 is CASSVAGVSDEQYF. The CDR3 region has the DNA TGTGCCAGCAGCGTAGCGGGAGTATCGGACGAGCAGTACTTC. The rearrangement links TRBV5-4 to TRBJ2-7, with 9 bases lining up with TRBD2. The germline V gene encodes CDR1 SGHNT and CDR2 YYREEE (reference sequence). This CDR3 has 14 residues. J gave up 5 bases and V 4 bases, and 7 bases lay outside the gene matches. The full variable domain, its missing parts supplied by reference TRBV5-4 and TRBJ2-7, is ETGVTQSPTHLIKTRGQQVTLRCSSQSGHNTVSWYQQALGQGPQFIFQYYREEENGRGNFPPRFSGLQFPNYSSELNVNALELDDSALYLCASSVAGVSDEQYFGPGTRLTVT.

The chain is built from TRBV25-1 and TRBJ2-5; TRBD2 is a possible D gene (5 bases). This CDR3 region has 16 residues. In germline, CDR1 is MGHDK, CDR2 SYGVNS. The germline V and J ends were trimmed by 4 bases and 4 bases, with 19 bases remaining between them. CDR3 DNA: TGTGCCAGCAGTGCAATCAGAGGACCTGAGGGAGAGACCCAGTACTTC. This codes for CASSAIRGPEGETQYF.

The count of this clone is one. The rearrangement links TRBV5-6 to TRBJ1-2; tentative D call: TRBD1 (5 bases). Per germline, CDR1 SGHDT and CDR2 YYEEEE. The CDR3 sequence is 15 residues long. Trimming removed 0 bases from V and 6 bases from J, with 15 bases in between. CDR3: CASSLDPSGGHGYTF. CDR3 nucleotide sequence: TGTGCCAGCAGCTTGGACCCTTCGGGGGGTCATGGCTACACCTTC.

The rearrangement joins TRBV11-2 to TRBJ1-1, with a tentative D call TRBD1 (5 bases). V shed 1 base and J shed 1 base, with 7 bases lying between them. CDR3 length: 14 residues. From germline, CDR1 is SGHAT and CDR2 FQNNGV. The CDR3 DNA is TGTGCCAGCAGCTTAGTGGGGGGGAACACTGAAGCTTTCTTT. Translated, it gives CASSLVGGNTEAFF.

This sequence joins TRBV27 and TRBJ2-1, with a possible D match to TRBD1 (6 bases). In germline, CDR1 is MNHEY, CDR2 SMNVEV (reference sequence). Trimming left V 8 bases short and J 0 bases short, with 23 bases between. The CDR3 contains 18 residues. The CDR3 reads CASRNLGTPESSYNEQFF. The CDR3 coding sequence is TGTGCCAGCCGTAACCTCGGGACACCCGAGAGCTCCTACAATGAGCAGTTCTTC.

V is TRBV5-1 and J is TRBJ1-3; a possible D gene is TRBD1 (6 bases). Trimming stripped 0 bases from V and 0 bases from J, with 10 bases between. Germline CDR1 reads SGHRS; CDR2 reads YFSETQ. The CDR3 is 16 residues long. CDR3 nucleotide sequence: TGCGCCAGCAGCTTGGAAGCGGGGGCCTCTGGAAACACCATATATTTT. Protein: CASSLEAGASGNTIYF.

The V call is TRBV2, the J call TRBJ2-2; 9 bases agree with TRBD2. This CDR3 is 16 amino acids long. CDR1 is SNHLY and CDR2 is FYNNEI in the germline V gene. Trimming removed 11 bases from V and 5 bases from J; junction bases left unmatched: 15. CDR3 nucleotides: TGTGCCGGTGGGGGATTAGCGGGAGAAGGGACCGGGGAGCTGTTTTTT. It translates to CAGGGLAGEGTGELFF.

The DNA of the CDR3 is TGTGCCAGAACCCTAGGGGGGACTAGCGGGAGGGCCTGTACCGGGGAGCTGTTTTTT. It encodes CARTLGGTSGRACTGELFF. V gene TRBV5-3 combines with J gene TRBJ2-2; 16 bases are shared with TRBD2. TRBV5-3 belongs to the ORF category, with a function that is uncertain. The CDR3 extends over 19 amino acids. The V and J ends lost 6 bases and 5 bases, in that order; junction bases with no gene match: 13.

This clone was detected once. The chain carries TRBV28 and TRBJ1-2; TRBD1 agrees at 8 bases. Germline V CDR1 and CDR2: MDHEN, SYDVKM. V lost 4 bases and J lost 0; bases outside the gene matches: 4. The CDR3 is 15 amino acids. The CDR3 region is CASSSPGQANYGYTF. Written as DNA, the CDR3 is TGTGCCAGCAGTTCGCCGGGACAGGCTAACTATGGCTACACCTTC.

The chain uses TRBV2 and TRBJ2-7; 14 nucleotides align to TRBD2. Germline loops: CDR1 SNHLY, CDR2 FYNNEI. The CDR3 has 17 amino acids. V lost 4 bases and J lost 5; bases outside the gene matches: 10. The CDR3 loop reads CASSAHPGLAGVDEQYF. CDR3 coding DNA: TGTGCCAGCAGTGCCCATCCGGGACTAGCGGGAGTCGACGAGCAGTACTTC.

V and J are TRBV19 and TRBJ1-5; TRBD1 matches at 7 bases. The junction had 13 bases not matched to a gene; V was cut back by 8 bases and J by 6 bases. CDR1 is LNHDA, CDR2 SQIVND, per germline (reference sequence). The CDR3 is 15 amino acids. CDR3 bases: TGTGCCAGTGAGAGGAGACAGGGACCTTCTCAGCCCCAGCATTTT. Its translation: CASERRQGPSQPQHF.

The rearrangement joins TRBV28 to TRBJ1-1, with TRBD1 matching 11 bases. The V gene's germline CDR1 is MDHEN and CDR2 SYDVKM. Trimming cost V 9 bases and J 5 bases; bases outside gene matches: 8. The length of the CDR3 is 14 residues. CDR3 sequence (DNA): TGTGCCAGTGGGAGGGGGACAGGGGGAACTGAAGCTTTCTTT. It encodes CASGRGTGGTEAFF.